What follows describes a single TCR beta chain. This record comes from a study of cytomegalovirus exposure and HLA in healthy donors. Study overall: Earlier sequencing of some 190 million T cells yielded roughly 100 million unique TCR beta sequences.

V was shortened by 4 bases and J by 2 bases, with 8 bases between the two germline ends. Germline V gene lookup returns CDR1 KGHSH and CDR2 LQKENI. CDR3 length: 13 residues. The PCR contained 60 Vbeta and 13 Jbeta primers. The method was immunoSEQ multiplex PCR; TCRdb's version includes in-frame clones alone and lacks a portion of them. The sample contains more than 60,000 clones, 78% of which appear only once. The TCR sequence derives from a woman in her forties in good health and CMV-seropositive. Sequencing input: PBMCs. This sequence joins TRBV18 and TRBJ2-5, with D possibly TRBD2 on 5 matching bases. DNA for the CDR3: TGTGCCAGCTCACGAGGGAGTCAAGAGACCCAGTACTTC. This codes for CASSRGSQETQYF.